This section outlines one TCR beta chain sequence together with its context. What it binds is not known. The length of the CDR3 is 15 residues. J lost 2 bases, V lost 7 bases, and 11 bases had no gene match. CDR1 SQVTM and CDR2 ANQGSEA come from the germline V gene. Unique molecular identifiers tagged the TCR beta cDNA libraries. Input amounts of 1 to 10 million T cells were used. These gave 500,000 or so cDNA molecules, so each molecule approximated one T cell. Using its own MiXCR run on the PCR reads, TCRdb lists one record per CDR3 protein. The data hold 740,000 or so distinct CDR3 sequences, with under 70% observed a single time. These data are taken from a study of post-analysis software for immune sequencing data. Study findings and constraints: There were about 5 TRBV segments more frequent in patients than controls, and TRBV5-6, TRBV5-1 and TRBV20-1 were among them. Samples from a shared batch, those prepared together, strongly co-clustered by F measure. Those with multiple sclerosis, the patient group, showed significantly lower normalized Chao1 diversity than controls.

The chain combines TRBV29-1 with TRBJ1-2, with 9 bases matching TRBD1. Sequenced material: blood. This receptor was taken from a girl between 10 and 17 years old with multiple sclerosis. CDR3 amino acids: CSASDAGTGNYGYTF. The CDR3 DNA reads TGCAGCGCAAGCGACGCCGGGACAGGGAACTATGGCTACACCTTC. The full variable domain, in which reference TRBV29-1 and TRBJ1-2 provide the parts outside the CDR3, is SAVISQKPSRDICQRGTSLTIQCQVDSQVTMMFWYRQQPGQSLTLIATANQGSEATYESGFVIDKFPISRPNLTFSTLTVSNMSPEDSSIYLCSASDAGTGNYGYTFGSGTRLTVV.